The 29 T cell receptor beta chains reported below all come from one sample, sequenced in a study of cytomegalovirus exposure and HLA in healthy donors. Profiling relied on immunoSEQ multiplex PCR, and the TCRdb table lists in-frame clones only, not all of them. The repertoire holds hundreds of thousands of clones, with about nine tenths as singletons. Sequenced sample: PBMCs. These receptor sequences come from a woman aged 18-35 years in good health and CMV-seronegative.

V gene TRBV27 combines with J gene TRBJ2-3; 7 bases are a match to TRBD1. V lost 5 bases and J lost 2; bases outside the gene matches: 4. The germline V gene encodes CDR1 MNHEY and CDR2 SMNVEV (reference sequence). The CDR3 contains 14 residues. The CDR3 here is CASSRTGATDTQYF. The DNA for the CDR3 is TGTGCCAGCAGTCGGACAGGCGCCACAGATACGCAGTATTTT.

The chain links TRBV7-8 to TRBJ2-2; TRBD1 agrees at 7 bases. V lost 3 bases and J lost 2; bases outside the gene matches: 12. The CDR3 spans 18 residues. Germline V gene data show CDR1 as SGHVS and CDR2 as FQNEAQ. CDR3 coding DNA: TGTGCCAGCAGCTTGGCAGACAGGGAAGCGACCAACACCGGGGAGCTGTTTTTT. Its protein is CASSLADREATNTGELFF.

V usage is TRBV5-4 and J usage is TRBJ1-2; D possibly corresponds to TRBD1 (5 bases). Per the germline V gene, CDR1 is SGHNT and CDR2 is YYREEE (reference sequence). The CDR3 covers 14 residues. Trimming pared 0 bases from V and 4 bases from J, leaving 10 bases between. The CDR3: CASSLVTDVYGYTF. CDR3 in DNA: TGTGCCAGCAGCTTGGTGACAGACGTCTATGGCTACACCTTC. Complete variable domain (other parts from reference TRBV5-4 and TRBJ1-2): ETGVTQSPTHLIKTRGQQVTLRCSSQSGHNTVSWYQQALGQGPQFIFQYYREEENGRGNFPPRFSGLQFPNYSSELNVNALELDDSALYLCASSLVTDVYGYTFGSGTRLTVV.

The chain joins TRBV30 to TRBJ2-5, with a possible D match to TRBD1 (6 bases). The length of the CDR3 is 13 residues. Germline V gene lookup returns CDR1 GTSNPN and CDR2 SVGIG (reference sequence). V lost 1 base to trimming and J lost 5 bases, with 11 bases between them. CDR3 sequence: CAWSEEGDETQYF. As DNA, the CDR3 is TGTGCCTGGAGTGAAGAGGGGGATGAGACCCAGTACTTC.

The genes are TRBV7-7 and TRBJ2-5; D not certain. Germline CDR1 reads SSHAT; CDR2 reads FNYEAQ (reference sequence). V shed 1 base and J shed 3 bases, with 9 bases lying between them. The CDR3 covers 14 residues. CDR3 nucleotides: TGTGCCAGCAGCTTAGGCGGCAGAGAAGAGACCCAGTACTTC. Amino acid sequence: CASSLGGREETQYF.

The chain joins TRBV2 to TRBJ2-5; D may be TRBD2 (7 bases). The CDR3 contains 15 residues. Germline-derived CDR1 and CDR2 are SNHLY and FYNNEI. V lost 3 bases, J lost 1 base, and 12 bases lay in between. The CDR3 loop is CASSDTRGLQETQYF. CDR3 bases: TGTGCCAGCAGTGATACGCGGGGGCTCCAAGAGACCCAGTACTTC. The full variable domain, its missing parts supplied by reference TRBV2 and TRBJ2-5, is EPEVTQTPSHQVTQMGQEVILRCVPISNHLYFYWYRQILGQKVEFLVSFYNNEISEKSEIFDDQFSVERPDGSNFTLKIRSTKLEDSAMYFCASSDTRGLQETQYFGPGTRLLVL.

The chain recombines TRBV5-8 with TRBJ2-1; TRBD1 is a possible D gene (5 bases). The CDR3 is made up of 15 amino acids. Trimming stripped 1 base from V and 8 bases from J, with 16 bases between. The germline gives CDR1 SGHTS, CDR2 YDEGEE. CDR3 sequence reads: CASSLTGRRGYEQFF. The CDR3 DNA reads as TGTGCCAGCAGCTTGACAGGCCGTAGAGGCTATGAGCAGTTCTTC.

This chain joins TRBV10-2 and TRBJ1-2; D not resolved. This CDR3 spans 12 amino acids. Looked up from germline, CDR1 is WSHSY and CDR2 is SAAADI. V gave up 1 base and J gave up 10 bases, with 10 bases separating them. The CDR3 DNA reads TGCGCCAGCAGTGAGTGGAGTGCTGCCTACACCTTC. Its translation: CASSEWSAAYTF.

The chain is built from TRBV7-9 and TRBJ2-1, with 8 bases fitting TRBD2. The germline gives CDR1 SEHNR, CDR2 FQNEAQ (reference sequence). V lost 2 bases, J lost 6 bases, and 6 bases stayed unmatched. CDR3 length: 15 residues. CDR3 sequence reads: CASSLIGGVGNEQFF. The DNA for the CDR3 is TGTGCCAGCAGCTTAATCGGGGGGGTTGGCAATGAGCAGTTCTTC.

The chain employs TRBV11-2 and TRBJ2-4; D is uncertain. V gave up 6 bases and J gave up 0 bases, with 9 bases separating them. CDR1 is SGHAT, CDR2 FQNNGV, per germline. The CDR3 is 14 amino acids. The CDR3 reads CASRIHGAKNIQYF. The CDR3 coding sequence is TGTGCCAGCAGGATACATGGAGCCAAAAACATTCAGTACTTC. Supplemented by reference TRBV11-2 and TRBJ2-4, the full variable domain reads EAGVAQSPRYKIIEKRQSVAFWCNPISGHATLYWYQQILGQGPKLLIQFQNNGVVDDSQLPKDRFSAERLKGVDSTLKIQPAKLEDSAVYLCASRIHGAKNIQYFGAGTRLSVL.

The chain has TRBV27 and TRBJ2-1; D remains unclear. Germline-derived CDR1 and CDR2 are MNHEY and SMNVEV (reference sequence). The CDR3 has 14 amino acids. V dropped 5 bases and J dropped 4 bases, with 12 bases sitting between them. The CDR3, as DNA: TGTGCCAGCAGTCCCGCGATCTTTTACAATGAGCAGTTCTTC. It encodes CASSPAIFYNEQFF.

The chain has TRBV4-2 and TRBJ2-1, with 14 bases that match TRBD2. J gave up 6 bases and V 0 bases, and 4 bases lay outside the gene matches. Germline V gene sequence: CDR1 LGHNA, CDR2 YNFKEQ. The CDR3 has 17 amino acids. CDR3 loop: CASSQDQGTSGSNEQFF. The CDR3 DNA sequence: TGTGCCAGCAGCCAAGATCAGGGGACTAGCGGGAGCAATGAGCAGTTCTTC.

This chain joins TRBV30 and TRBJ2-7, with 8 bases matching TRBD1. The CDR3 has 13 amino acids. Germline V gives CDR1 GTSNPN, CDR2 SVGIG (reference sequence). V was clipped by 4 bases and J by 1 base; unmatched bases: 3. The CDR3 nucleotides read TGTGCCTGGACCGGGACAGGTTCCTACGAGCAGTACTTC. Translated: CAWTGTGSYEQYF. The full variable domain, rest sourced from reference TRBV30 and TRBJ2-7, is SQTIHQWPATLVQPVGSPLSLECTVEGTSNPNLYWYRQAAGRGLQLLFYSVGIGQISSEVPQNLSASRPQDRQFILSSKKLLLSDSGFYLCAWTGTGSYEQYFGPGTRLTVT.

The chain has TRBV10-3 and TRBJ2-4, with D possibly TRBD1 on 5 matching bases. The CDR3 runs to 15 residues. The ends were cut back, 2 bases at V and 1 base at J, with 9 bases in the middle. CDR1 is ENHRY, CDR2 SYGVKD, per germline. CDR3 region: CAISERGRAKNIQYF. The CDR3 bases are TGTGCCATCAGTGAGAGGGGCAGGGCCAAAAACATTCAGTACTTC.

CDR3 sequence (DNA): TGTGCCAGCAGCGCCCCCGGGGGGGTTAACTATGGCTACACCTTC. This gives the protein CASSAPGGVNYGYTF. This chain uses TRBV9 with TRBJ1-2; TRBD1 might be the D (5 bases). In germline, CDR1 is SGDLS, CDR2 YYNGEE. This CDR3 comprises 15 residues. V was clipped by 3 bases and J by 1 base, with 13 bases between them.

Only a few counts were recorded for this clone. V gene TRBV10-1 combines with J gene TRBJ2-1; the match to TRBD1 covers 12 bases. J lost 7 bases, V lost 5 bases, and 9 bases had no gene match. The CDR3 is made up of 16 amino acids. Germline V lookup: CDR1 WNHNN, CDR2 SYGVQD (reference sequence). The CDR3 DNA reads TGCGCCAGCAGTTACACCCGGGACAGGGGGCTAAATGAGCAGTTCTTC. Protein sequence: CASSYTRDRGLNEQFF.

This clone has just a few counts. The chain uses TRBV5-1 and TRBJ2-7, with 9 nucleotides matching TRBD1. Germline lookup yields CDR1 SGHRS and CDR2 YFSETQ. Trimming took 0 bases from V and 6 from J; bases not matched to a gene: 4. This CDR3 is built from 14 residues. The CDR3 loop is CASSLVGQGSEQYF. In nucleotides, the CDR3 is TGCGCCAGCAGCTTGGTGGGACAGGGTTCCGAGCAGTACTTC.

This chain joins TRBV28 and TRBJ1-6; D uncertain. CDR1 and CDR2 (germline): MDHEN, SYDVKM. The V and J ends lost 8 bases and 7 bases respectively, with 15 bases between them. This CDR3 is 14 amino acids long. The CDR3 nucleotides are TGTGCCAGCCTAAAGACATCGTCGAATTCACCCCTCCACTTT. It translates to CASLKTSSNSPLHF.

The CDR3 DNA is TGTGCCATCAGTGAGAGGCCAGGGGGCGAGACAGATACGCAGTATTTT. Its protein is CAISERPGGETDTQYF. V is TRBV10-3 and J is TRBJ2-3; TRBD1 aligns across 8 bases. The CDR3 is 16 amino acids. From germline, CDR1 is ENHRY and CDR2 SYGVKD. The ends lost 2 bases at V and 3 bases at J; junction bases unmatched: 7.

This chain connects TRBV5-1 to TRBJ2-2; tentative D call: TRBD1 (6 bases). CDR3 size: 15 residues. Trimming removed 2 bases at V and 2 bases at J, with 10 bases between. The V gene's germline CDR1 is SGHRS and CDR2 YFSETQ. The DNA for the CDR3 is TGCGCCAGCAGCTTACGGGACACCAACACCGGGGAGCTGTTTTTT. This sequence encodes CASSLRDTNTGELFF.

This sequence joins TRBV5-4 and TRBJ1-2, with D possibly TRBD1 on 5 matching bases. Trimming removed 6 bases from V and 0 bases from J, with 18 bases in between. CDR1 is SGHNT, CDR2 YYREEE, per germline (reference sequence). The CDR3 totals 16 residues. The CDR3 sequence: CASNLIGTGANYGYTF. CDR3 coding DNA: TGTGCCAGCAACCTGATCGGGACGGGGGCTAACTATGGCTACACCTTC.

The V and J genes are TRBV6-1 and TRBJ1-5; 7 nucleotides match TRBD1. Unmatched junction bases numbered 12, after V lost 4 bases and J lost 0 bases. The germline V gene has CDR1 MNHNS and CDR2 SASEGT. The CDR3 has 18 amino acids. The CDR3 region is CASSGQGLRVYSNQPQHF. The CDR3, as DNA: TGTGCCAGCAGTGGACAGGGTTTAAGGGTATATAGCAATCAGCCCCAGCATTTT.

This clone was seen a handful of times. V usage is TRBV27 and J usage is TRBJ1-5; D is ambiguous. Germline CDR1 and CDR2: MNHEY and SMNVEV (reference sequence). V was cut by 3 bases and J by 0 bases, with 3 bases left in between. This CDR3 contains 13 residues. The chain's CDR3 is CASSFNSNQPQHF. The CDR3 bases are TGTGCCAGCAGTTTCAATAGCAATCAGCCCCAGCATTTT.

This clone is a singleton in its sample. V usage is TRBV28 and J usage is TRBJ2-2; 11 bases align to TRBD2. Germline values: CDR1 MDHEN, CDR2 SYDVKM. The CDR3 has 14 amino acids. Losses at the gene ends were 6 bases for V and 6 bases for J; bases not matched to a gene: 3. The CDR3 loop reads CASRISGRAGELFF. The CDR3 bases are TGTGCCAGCAGAATTAGCGGGAGGGCCGGGGAGCTGTTTTTT.

The chain uses TRBV2 and TRBJ2-2; no reliable D call. The V and J ends lost 8 bases and 5 bases respectively, with 21 bases between them. The CDR3 is 16 residues long. Germline values: CDR1 SNHLY, CDR2 FYNNEI. CDR3 bases: TGTGCCAGCTCCCTAGAGCCGAGGCCGTCAACCGGGGAGCTGTTTTTT. It translates to CASSLEPRPSTGELFF.

The chain links TRBV6-1 to TRBJ2-3, with D maybe TRBD2 (5 bases). The V end lost 4 bases, the J end lost 8 bases, and 25 bases lay between the germline ends. This CDR3 region has 17 residues. Germline CDR1 reads MNHNS; CDR2 reads SASEGT. CDR3 nucleotide sequence: TGTGCCAGCAGTGCCCCTTTAACTAGTTTCGCCCGCCTTACGCAGTATTTT. Amino acids: CASSAPLTSFARLTQYF.

The chain joins TRBV6-4 to TRBJ2-3; 9 bases are shared with TRBD2. The CDR3 contains 17 residues. Germline CDR1 reads MRHNA; CDR2 reads SNTAGT. With V trimmed by 0 bases and J by 3 bases, 7 bases remained unmatched. The CDR3 sequence is CASSDSASGAGTDTQYF. The DNA of the CDR3 is TGTGCCAGCAGTGACTCGGCTAGCGGGGCGGGTACAGATACGCAGTATTTT.

The chain carries TRBV25-1 and TRBJ2-2; 8 bases align to TRBD1. In germline, CDR1 is MGHDK, CDR2 SYGVNS. The CDR3 extends over 15 amino acids. Trimming at V came to 8 bases and at J to 1 base, leaving 6 bases not matched to a gene. The CDR3 DNA reads TGTGCCAGCGACCCTGGGACAGGGAACACCGGGGAGCTGTTTTTT. Its protein product is CASDPGTGNTGELFF.

The V call is TRBV7-9, the J call TRBJ1-2; D is uncertain. CDR1 and CDR2 from the germline V gene are SEHNR and FQNEAQ (reference sequence). V was trimmed by 6 bases and J by 0 bases, leaving 20 bases between them. The CDR3 runs to 17 residues. The CDR3 DNA is TGTGCCAGCAGGCCACAGTTAATGGGCAGTGCTAACTATGGCTACACCTTC. Amino acids: CASRPQLMGSANYGYTF.